This T cell receptor beta chain was captured in a study of T cells in Graves' hyperthyroidism and ophthalmopathy. Study-wide findings and caveats: The majority of expanded thyroid clonotypes above 0.001 also appeared in blood.

Remarks on this clonotype: The target antigen is unknown.

Patients aged 18 to 65 had newly diagnosed hyperthyroidism that had lasted under 2 months. Patients were excluded because of uncontrolled infection, other autoimmune disease, pregnancy or lactation. Germline V gene lookup returns CDR1 MNHEY and CDR2 SVGEGT. This CDR3 spans 16 amino acids. V dropped 6 bases and J dropped 4; count of bases not matched to a gene: 9. Using RNA transcripts as the source, TCR beta CDR3 regions were amplified. In the first-round RT-PCR of the TCR CDR3, the HTBI primer set was used. MiXCR, applied by TCRdb to the multiplex PCR reads, yields one record per CDR3 protein. The sample holds 400,000 to 500,000 distinct CDR3 sequences, roughly 14% seen once.

The TCR originated in a young woman with Graves' hyperthyroidism. The chain uses TRBV6-2 or TRBV6-3 and TRBJ2-2; 9 bases are a match to TRBD2. Sequenced input: blood. CDR3 DNA: TGTGCCAGCAGCCGAGAAGGGACTAGCATCACCGGGGAGCTGTTTTTT. Translation gives CASSREGTSITGELFF.